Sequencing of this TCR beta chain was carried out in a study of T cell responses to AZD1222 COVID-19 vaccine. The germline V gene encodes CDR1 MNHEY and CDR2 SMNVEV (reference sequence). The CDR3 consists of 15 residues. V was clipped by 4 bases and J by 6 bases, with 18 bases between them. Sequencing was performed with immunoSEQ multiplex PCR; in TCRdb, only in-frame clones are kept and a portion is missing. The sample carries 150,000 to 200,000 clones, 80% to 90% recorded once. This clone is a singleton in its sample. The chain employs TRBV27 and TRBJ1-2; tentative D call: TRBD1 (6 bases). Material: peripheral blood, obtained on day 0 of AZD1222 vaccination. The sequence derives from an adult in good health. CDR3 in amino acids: CASSSPGGQEDGYTF. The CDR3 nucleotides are TGTGCCAGCAGTTCGCCCGGGGGGCAGGAGGATGGCTACACCTTC.